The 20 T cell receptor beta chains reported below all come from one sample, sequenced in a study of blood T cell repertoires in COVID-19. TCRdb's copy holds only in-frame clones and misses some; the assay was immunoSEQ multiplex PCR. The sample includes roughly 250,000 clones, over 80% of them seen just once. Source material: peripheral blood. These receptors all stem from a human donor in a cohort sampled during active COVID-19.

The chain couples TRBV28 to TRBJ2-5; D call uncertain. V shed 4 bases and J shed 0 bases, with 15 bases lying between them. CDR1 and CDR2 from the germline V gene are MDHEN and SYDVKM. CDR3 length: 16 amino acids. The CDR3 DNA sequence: TGTGCCAGCAGTTCCCCCCTATCCCGAGACCAAGAGACCCAGTACTTC. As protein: CASSSPLSRDQETQYF.

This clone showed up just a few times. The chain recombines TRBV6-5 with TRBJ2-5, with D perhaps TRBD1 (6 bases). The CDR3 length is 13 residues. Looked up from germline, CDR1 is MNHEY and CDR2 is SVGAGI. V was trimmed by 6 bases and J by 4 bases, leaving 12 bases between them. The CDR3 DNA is TGTGCCAGCAGCCCACAGGGCACAGAGACCCAGTACTTC. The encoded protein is CASSPQGTETQYF.

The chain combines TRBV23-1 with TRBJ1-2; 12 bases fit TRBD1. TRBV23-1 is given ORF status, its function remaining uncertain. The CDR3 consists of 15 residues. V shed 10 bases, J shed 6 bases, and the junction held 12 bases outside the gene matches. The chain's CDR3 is CAITGGQGARDGYTF. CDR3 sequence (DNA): TGCGCCATCACCGGGGGACAGGGGGCGCGGGATGGCTACACCTTC.

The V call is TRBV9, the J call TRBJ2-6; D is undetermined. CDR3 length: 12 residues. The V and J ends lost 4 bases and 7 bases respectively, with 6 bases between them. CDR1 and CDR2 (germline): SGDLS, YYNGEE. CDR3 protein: CASSRVANVLTF. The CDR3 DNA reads TGTGCCAGCAGCCGGGTAGCCAACGTCCTGACTTTC.

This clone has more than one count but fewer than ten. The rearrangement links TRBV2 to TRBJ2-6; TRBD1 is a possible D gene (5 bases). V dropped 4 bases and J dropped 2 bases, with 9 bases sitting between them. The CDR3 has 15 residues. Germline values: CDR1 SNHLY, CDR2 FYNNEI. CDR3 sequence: CASSVGQAGANVLTF. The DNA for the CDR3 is TGTGCCAGCAGTGTGGGGCAGGCTGGGGCCAACGTCCTGACTTTC. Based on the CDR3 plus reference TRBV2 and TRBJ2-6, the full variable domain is EPEVTQTPSHQVTQMGQEVILRCVPISNHLYFYWYRQILGQKVEFLVSFYNNEISEKSEIFDDQFSVERPDGSNFTLKIRSTKLEDSAMYFCASSVGQAGANVLTFGAGSRLTVL.

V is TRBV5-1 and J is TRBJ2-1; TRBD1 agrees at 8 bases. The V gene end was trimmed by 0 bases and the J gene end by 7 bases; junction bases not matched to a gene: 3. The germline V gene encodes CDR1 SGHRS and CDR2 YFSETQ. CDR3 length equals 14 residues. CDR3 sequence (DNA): TGCGCCAGCAGCTTGGGGACAGGGTTGAATGAGCAGTTCTTC. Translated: CASSLGTGLNEQFF.

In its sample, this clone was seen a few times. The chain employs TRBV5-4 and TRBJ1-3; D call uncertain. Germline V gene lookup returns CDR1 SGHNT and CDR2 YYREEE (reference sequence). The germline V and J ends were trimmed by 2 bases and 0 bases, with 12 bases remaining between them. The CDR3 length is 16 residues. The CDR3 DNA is TGTGCCAGCAGCTTCTTCCACAGTGACTCTGGAAACACCATATATTTT. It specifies CASSFFHSDSGNTIYF.

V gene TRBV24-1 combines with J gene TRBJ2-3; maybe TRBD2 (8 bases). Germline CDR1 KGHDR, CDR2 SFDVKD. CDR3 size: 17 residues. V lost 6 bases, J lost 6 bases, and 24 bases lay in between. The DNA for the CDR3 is TGTGCCACCAGTCAGACAGGGCAGGGGCGGGAGGATGATACGCAGTATTTT. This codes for CATSQTGQGREDDTQYF.

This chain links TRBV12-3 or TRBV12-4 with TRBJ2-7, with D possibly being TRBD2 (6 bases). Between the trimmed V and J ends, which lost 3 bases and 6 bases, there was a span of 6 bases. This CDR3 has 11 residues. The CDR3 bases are TGTGCCAGCAGTTTCGGGGGCGAGCAGTACTTC. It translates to CASSFGGEQYF.

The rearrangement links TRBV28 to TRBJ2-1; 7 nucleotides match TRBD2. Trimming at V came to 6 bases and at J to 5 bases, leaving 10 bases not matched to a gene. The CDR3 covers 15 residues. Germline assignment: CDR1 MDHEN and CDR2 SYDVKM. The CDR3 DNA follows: TGTGCCAGCAGAGCGGGACCTACTCCTAACAATGAGCAGTTCTTC. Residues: CASRAGPTPNNEQFF.

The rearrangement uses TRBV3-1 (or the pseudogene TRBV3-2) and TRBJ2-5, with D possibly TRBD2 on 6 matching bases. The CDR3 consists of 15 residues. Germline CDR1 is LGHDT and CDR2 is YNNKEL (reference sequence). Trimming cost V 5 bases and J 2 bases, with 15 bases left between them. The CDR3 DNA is TGTGCCAGCAGCGGCGGGAAGGGGCCGCAAGAGACCCAGTACTTC. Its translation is CASSGGKGPQETQYF.

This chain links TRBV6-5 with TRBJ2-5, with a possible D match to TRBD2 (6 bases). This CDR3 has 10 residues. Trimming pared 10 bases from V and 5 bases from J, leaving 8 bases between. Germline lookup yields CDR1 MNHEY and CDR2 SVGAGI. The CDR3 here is CATGGETQYF. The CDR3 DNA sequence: TGTGCCACCGGAGGGGAGACCCAGTACTTC.

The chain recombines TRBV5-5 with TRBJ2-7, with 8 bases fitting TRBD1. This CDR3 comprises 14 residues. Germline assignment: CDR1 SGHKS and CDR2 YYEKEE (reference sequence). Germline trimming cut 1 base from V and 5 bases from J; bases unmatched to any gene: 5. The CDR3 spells CASSLQGAPNEQYF. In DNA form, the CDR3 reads TGTGCCAGCAGCTTGCAGGGGGCGCCGAACGAGCAGTACTTC.

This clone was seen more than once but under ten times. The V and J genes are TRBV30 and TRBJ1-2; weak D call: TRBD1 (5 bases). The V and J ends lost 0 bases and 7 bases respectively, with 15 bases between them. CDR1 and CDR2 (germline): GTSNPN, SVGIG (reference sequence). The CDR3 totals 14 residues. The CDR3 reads CAWSVPGGAGGYTF. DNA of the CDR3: TGTGCCTGGAGTGTACCGGGAGGGGCGGGTGGCTACACCTTC.

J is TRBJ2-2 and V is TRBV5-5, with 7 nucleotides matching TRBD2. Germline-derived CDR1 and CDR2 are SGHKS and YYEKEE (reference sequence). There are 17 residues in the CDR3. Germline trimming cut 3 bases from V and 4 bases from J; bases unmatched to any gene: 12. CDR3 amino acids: CASSSTGTTSFTGELFF. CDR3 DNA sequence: TGTGCCAGCAGCTCCACCGGGACTACCTCTTTCACCGGGGAGCTGTTTTTT.

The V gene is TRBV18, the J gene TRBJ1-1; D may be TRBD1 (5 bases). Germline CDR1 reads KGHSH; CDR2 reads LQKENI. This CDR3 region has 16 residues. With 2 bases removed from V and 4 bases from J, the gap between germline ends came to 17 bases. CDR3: CASSPTQGSIGTEAFF. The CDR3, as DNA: TGTGCCAGCTCACCAACCCAGGGAAGTATCGGCACTGAAGCTTTCTTT.

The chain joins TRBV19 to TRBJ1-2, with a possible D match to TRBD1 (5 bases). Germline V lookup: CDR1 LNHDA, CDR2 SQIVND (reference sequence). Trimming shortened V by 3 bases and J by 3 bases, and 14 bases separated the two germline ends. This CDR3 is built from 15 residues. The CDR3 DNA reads TGTGCCAGTAGTATTAAAATAAGGACATACTATGGCTACACCTTC. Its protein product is CASSIKIRTYYGYTF.

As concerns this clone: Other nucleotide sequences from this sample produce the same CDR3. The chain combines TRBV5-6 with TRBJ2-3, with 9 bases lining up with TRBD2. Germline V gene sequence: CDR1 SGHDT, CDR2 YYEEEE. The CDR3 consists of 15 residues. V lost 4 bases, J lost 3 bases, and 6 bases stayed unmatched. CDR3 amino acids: CASSALAGSTDTQYF. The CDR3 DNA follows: TGTGCCAGCAGCGCTCTAGCGGGGAGTACAGATACGCAGTATTTT.

Written as DNA, the CDR3 is TGTGCCAGCAGTTCGGAGAGCACCGCCATGAACACTGAAGCTTTCTTT. Residues: CASSSESTAMNTEAFF. The genes are TRBV6-5 and TRBJ1-1; D call uncertain. V was trimmed by 4 bases and J by 0 bases, leaving 15 bases between them. CDR1 and CDR2 (germline): MNHEY, SVGAGI. This CDR3 has 16 amino acids.

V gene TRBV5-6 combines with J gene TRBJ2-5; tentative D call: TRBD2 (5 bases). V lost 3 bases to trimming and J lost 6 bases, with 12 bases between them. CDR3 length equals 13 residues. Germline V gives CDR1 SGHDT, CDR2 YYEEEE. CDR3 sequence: CASSSRDGKTQYF. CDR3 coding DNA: TGTGCCAGCAGCTCACGCGACGGGAAGACCCAGTACTTC.